The sequence of this T cell receptor (beta chain) was determined in a study of tumor-infiltrating lymphocytes in oesophageal squamous cell carcinoma. TCRdb itself ran the PCR reads through MiXCR, one entry per CDR3 protein. The table includes 10,000 to 15,000 distinct CDR3 sequences, approximately 50% detected once. Trimming cost V 0 bases and J 4 bases, with 12 bases left between them. This CDR3 comprises 15 residues. In germline, CDR1 is SGHVS, CDR2 FQNEAQ. The sample holds many counts of this clonotype. Sequencing was done on a sample of normal esophageal tissue next to the tumor. This clonotype was sampled from a male donor with esophageal squamous cell carcinoma. The chain combines TRBV7-8 with TRBJ2-5; D is perhaps TRBD1 (6 bases). CDR3 loop: CASSLARGGGETQYF. The CDR3 DNA sequence: TGTGCCAGCAGCTTAGCCAGGGGTGGCGGAGAGACCCAGTACTTC.